What follows are 30 T cell receptor beta chains derived from one specimen sequenced in a study of OX40 agonist ivuxolimab in advanced cancers. TCRdb keeps only in-frame clones here, not all; method: immunoSEQ multiplex PCR. The repertoire holds 60,000 to 65,000 clones, with around 93% as singletons. The input for sequencing was CD4+ or CD8+ T cells sorted from blood, taken in a trial of the OX40 agonist ivuxolimab. The receptors shown here come from an adult with an advanced solid tumor such as melanoma, head and neck, liver or kidney cancer.

The table lists this clone with a count of one. This chain links TRBV4-1 with TRBJ2-3; 14 bases line up with TRBD2. CDR3 size: 18 residues. V trimming: 4 bases; J trimming: 0 bases; junction bases outside the gene matches: 6. Germline V gene lookup returns CDR1 MGHRA and CDR2 YSYEKL. The CDR3 nucleotides read TGCGCCAGCAGCCGCGGGACTAGCGGGAGTGCTAGCACAGATACGCAGTATTTT. Translating gives CASSRGTSGSASTDTQYF.

This chain joins TRBV7-2 and TRBJ1-1; D is uncertain. The germline V gene encodes CDR1 SGHTA and CDR2 FQGNSA. Trimming took 2 bases from V and 2 from J, leaving 9 bases between them. The CDR3 sequence is 14 residues long. The CDR3: CASSLLTSNTEAFF. The CDR3 DNA is TGTGCCAGCAGCTTACTTACAAGTAACACTGAAGCTTTCTTT.

The gene calls are TRBV4-1 and TRBJ2-5, with TRBD2 matching over 10 bases. This CDR3 has 17 residues. Looked up from germline, CDR1 is MGHRA and CDR2 is YSYEKL. The V segment lost 4 bases and the J segment 5 bases; nucleotides outside the gene matches: 13. The CDR3 is CASSLSESGRAAETQYF. DNA of the CDR3: TGCGCCAGCAGCCTCTCCGAGAGCGGGAGGGCCGCGGAGACCCAGTACTTC.

The chain employs TRBV6-6 and TRBJ2-7, with TRBD2 identical over 12 bases. Losses at the gene ends were 2 bases for V and 4 bases for J; bases not matched to a gene: 0. The CDR3 spans 14 residues. Germline-derived CDR1 and CDR2 are MNHNY and SVGAGI (reference sequence). The CDR3 is CASSYTSGGYEQYF. The CDR3 nucleotides read TGTGCCAGCAGTTACACTAGCGGGGGGTACGAGCAGTACTTC.

The V gene is TRBV5-1, the J gene TRBJ1-1, with D uncertain. Deletions cut 1 base from V and 0 bases from J, with 4 bases between. The germline CDR1 and CDR2 sequences are SGHRS and YFSETQ. CDR3 length: 13 residues. The CDR3 DNA sequence: TGCGCCAGCAGCTTGACGGTGAACACTGAAGCTTTCTTT. It specifies CASSLTVNTEAFF.

The gene calls are TRBV5-1 and TRBJ2-7; the D call may be TRBD1 or TRBD2 (5 bases each). The CDR3 has 13 amino acids. CDR1 is SGHRS and CDR2 is YFSETQ in the germline V gene. The germline V and J ends were trimmed by 4 bases and 5 bases, with 13 bases remaining between them. CDR3 DNA: TGCGCCAGCAGCCCGGCCGGGGCCCACGAGCAGTACTTC. The encoded protein is CASSPAGAHEQYF.

There are a few counts of this clone. The DNA for the CDR3 is TGTGCCAGCAGCTTTCGGGGAAACTCCTACAATGAGCAGTTCTTC. Translation: CASSFRGNSYNEQFF. V is TRBV7-8 and J is TRBJ2-1; D is possibly TRBD2 (5 bases). The CDR3 covers 15 residues. The V gene's germline CDR1 is SGHVS and CDR2 FQNEAQ. V shed 3 bases and J shed 0 bases, with 9 bases lying between them.

The V call is TRBV5-1, the J call TRBJ2-1, with 7 bases matching TRBD1. Germline CDR1 and CDR2: SGHRS and YFSETQ. The CDR3 runs 18 residues. J lost 1 base, V lost 2 bases, and 12 bases had no gene match. The chain's CDR3 is CASSLEPAAGGSYNEQFF. The CDR3 region has the DNA TGCGCCAGCAGCTTAGAACCCGCGGCAGGGGGATCCTACAATGAGCAGTTCTTC.

The chain uses TRBV2 and TRBJ1-1, with D perhaps matching TRBD1 (5 bases). V dropped 3 bases and J dropped 4 bases, with 9 bases sitting between them. Germline CDR1 reads SNHLY; CDR2 reads FYNNEI. The CDR3 is made up of 13 amino acids. CDR3 bases: TGTGCCAGCAGTGACAGTGGGGGCACTGAAGCTTTCTTT. This codes for CASSDSGGTEAFF.

This chain joins TRBV7-2 and TRBJ2-5; 7 bases line up with TRBD1. The CDR3 is made up of 14 amino acids. V lost 1 base, J lost 3 bases, and 2 bases stayed unmatched. The germline CDR1 and CDR2 sequences are SGHTA and FQGNSA. CDR3 in DNA: TGTGCCAGCAGCTTAGATACAGGGGAAGAGACCCAGTACTTC. Its translation: CASSLDTGEETQYF. Full variable domain (remainder filled in from reference TRBV7-2 and TRBJ2-5): GAGVSQSPSNKVTEKGKDVELRCDPISGHTALYWYRQSLGQGLEFLIYFQGNSAPDKSGLPSDRFSAERTGGSVSTLTIQRTQQEDSAVYLCASSLDTGEETQYFGPGTRLLVL.

J is TRBJ2-3 and V is TRBV5-4; 7 nucleotides line up with TRBD1. J lost 2 bases, V lost 4 bases, and 10 bases had no gene match. The V gene's germline CDR1 is SGHNT and CDR2 YYREEE (reference sequence). The CDR3 has 16 residues. The CDR3 loop is CASSDTDRAITDTQYF. For the CDR3, the DNA is TGTGCCAGCAGCGATACCGACAGGGCCATCACAGATACGCAGTATTTT.

This clone was recorded once. The chain carries TRBV6-5 and TRBJ2-2, with D possibly matching TRBD1 (6 bases). CDR1 and CDR2 from the germline V gene are MNHEY and SVGAGI. With 2 bases removed from V and 4 bases from J, the gap between germline ends came to 11 bases. The CDR3 loop spans 15 amino acids. In DNA, the CDR3 is TGTGCCAGCAGTTACACGACAGGAGTCACCGGGGAGCTGTTTTTT. The encoded protein is CASSYTTGVTGELFF.

The chain has TRBV7-3 and TRBJ2-7; TRBD1 is a possible D gene (5 bases). This CDR3 has 13 amino acids. Trimming shortened V by 5 bases and J by 4 bases, and 12 bases separated the two germline ends. Germline V gene data show CDR1 as SGHTA and CDR2 as FQGTGA. CDR3 nucleotides: TGTGCCAGCAGCACATTCCCAGGGTACGAGCAGTACTTC. Encoded protein: CASSTFPGYEQYF. Full variable domain (remainder filled in from reference TRBV7-3 and TRBJ2-7): GAGVSQTPSNKVTEKGKYVELRCDPISGHTALYWYRQSLGQGPEFLIYFQGTGAADDSGLPNDRFFAVRPEGSVSTLKIQRTERGDSAVYLCASSTFPGYEQYFGPGTRLTVT.

J is TRBJ2-1 and V is TRBV7-9, with TRBD1 as a possible D gene (5 bases). In germline, CDR1 is SEHNR, CDR2 FQNEAQ (reference sequence). The V end lost 5 bases, the J end lost 0 bases, and 11 bases lay between the germline ends. The CDR3 totals 15 residues. This CDR3 is CASSPRDSSYNEQFF. The DNA of the CDR3 is TGTGCCAGCAGCCCCAGAGACAGCTCCTACAATGAGCAGTTCTTC. Supplemented by reference TRBV7-9 and TRBJ2-1, the full variable domain reads DTGVSQNPRHKITKRGQNVTFRCDPISEHNRLYWYRQTLGQGPEFLTYFQNEAQLEKSRLLSDRFSAERPKGSFSTLEIQRTEQGDSAMYLCASSPRDSSYNEQFFGPGTRLTVL.

The rearrangement joins TRBV27 to TRBJ2-5; TRBD2 matches at 13 bases. The CDR3 covers 16 residues. CDR1 and CDR2 (germline): MNHEY, SMNVEV (reference sequence). J lost 3 bases, V lost 4 bases, and 5 bases had no gene match. CDR3 nucleotide sequence: TGTGCCAGCAGTTCCCCGGGACTAGCGGGGAAAGAGACCCAGTACTTC. Its translation is CASSSPGLAGKETQYF.

J is TRBJ2-1 and V is TRBV5-1; 10 nucleotides match TRBD2. Unmatched junction bases numbered 5, after V lost 3 bases and J lost 2 bases. The CDR3 spans 16 residues. Germline V gene lookup returns CDR1 SGHRS and CDR2 YFSETQ. In DNA, the CDR3 is TGCGCCAGCAGCTGGGCCACTAGCGGGGCCTACAATGAGCAGTTCTTC. Translated, it gives CASSWATSGAYNEQFF.

The chain couples TRBV7-9 to TRBJ1-1; D gene ambiguous. The CDR3 is 12 residues long. The germline V gene encodes CDR1 SEHNR and CDR2 FQNEAQ (reference sequence). The V end lost 3 bases, the J end lost 3 bases, and 5 bases lay between the germline ends. For the CDR3, the DNA is TGTGCCAGCAGCTTTACGGACACTGAAGCTTTCTTT. Amino acids: CASSFTDTEAFF.

This clone has only one observation. The rearrangement links TRBV14 to TRBJ2-5, with D perhaps TRBD1 (6 bases). CDR3 size: 15 residues. V lost 0 bases and J 1 base, leaving 9 bases between the germline ends. Germline-derived CDR1 and CDR2 are SGHDN and FVKESK. The CDR3 spells CASSQEGQIQETQYF. Written as DNA, the CDR3 is TGTGCCAGCAGCCAAGAAGGACAGATCCAAGAGACCCAGTACTTC.

V usage is TRBV11-2 and J usage is TRBJ2-3; 7 bases line up with TRBD1. The CDR3 sequence is 16 residues long. Germline trimming cut 1 base from V and 2 bases from J; bases unmatched to any gene: 6. Germline V gene sequence: CDR1 SGHAT, CDR2 FQNNGV. The CDR3 DNA sequence: TGTGCCAGCAGCTTAGGAGCAGGGGGTTACACAGATACGCAGTATTTT. Amino acid sequence: CASSLGAGGYTDTQYF.

This rearrangement joins TRBV9 to TRBJ1-1, with D possibly being TRBD1 (5 bases). The CDR3 is made up of 15 amino acids. V was cut by 0 bases and J by 4 bases, with 13 bases left in between. Germline CDR1 SGDLS, CDR2 YYNGEE. DNA for the CDR3: TGTGCCAGCAGCGTAGATCCCGGGGCTGCCACTGAAGCTTTCTTT. Its protein is CASSVDPGAATEAFF.

The chain carries TRBV28 and TRBJ2-2, with no clear D. The CDR3 is 15 amino acids. V shed 6 bases and J shed 5 bases, with 16 bases lying between them. Germline CDR1 MDHEN, CDR2 SYDVKM. The CDR3 nucleotides read TGTGCCAGCAGCCCAAACGAGTATGCGACCGGGGAGCTGTTTTTT. Its protein is CASSPNEYATGELFF.

This clone is classed as medium-sized. The chain combines TRBV4-3 with TRBJ1-1; no clear D. Trimming cost V 5 bases and J 2 bases, with 6 bases left between them. The CDR3 has 12 residues. The germline gives CDR1 LGHNA, CDR2 YSLEER. CDR3 DNA: TGCGCCAGCAGCTCCCCCAACACTGAAGCTTTCTTT. Translating it yields CASSSPNTEAFF.

The chain uses TRBV27 and TRBJ2-7; D remains unclear. The germline V and J ends were trimmed by 4 bases and 6 bases, with 10 bases remaining between them. The CDR3 sequence is 12 residues long. Germline V CDR1 and CDR2: MNHEY, SMNVEV (reference sequence). CDR3 residues: CASSSGVSEQYF. The CDR3 region has the DNA TGTGCCAGCAGTTCTGGAGTAAGCGAGCAGTACTTC.

The V and J genes are TRBV11-3 and TRBJ2-2; D gene unclear. The ends were cut back, 3 bases at V and 0 bases at J, with 23 bases in the middle. Germline CDR1 and CDR2: SGHNT and YENEEA. The CDR3 totals 20 residues. CDR3 residues: CASSFRPMVEQGPNTGELFF. The CDR3 DNA sequence: TGTGCCAGCAGCTTTCGCCCAATGGTCGAACAAGGGCCGAACACCGGGGAGCTGTTTTTT.

This rearrangement joins TRBV7-6 to TRBJ2-1; 7 bases are shared with TRBD2. CDR3 length: 15 amino acids. V was pared by 3 bases and J by 6 bases, with 8 bases of the junction left unmatched. Germline lookup yields CDR1 SGHVS and CDR2 FNYEAQ. This CDR3 reads CASSLGGSRGNEQFF. Written as DNA, the CDR3 is TGTGCCAGCAGCTTGGGCGGGAGCCGCGGCAATGAGCAGTTCTTC.

The chain combines TRBV6-5 with TRBJ1-1, with D perhaps TRBD1 (5 bases). Trimming cost V 0 bases and J 2 bases, with 7 bases left between them. CDR3 length: 14 amino acids. Germline V lookup: CDR1 MNHEY, CDR2 SVGAGI. The CDR3 sequence is CASSYSRGNTEAFF. The CDR3 DNA is TGTGCCAGCAGTTACTCGAGGGGAAACACTGAAGCTTTCTTT.

The CDR3 sequence: CASSLARTSYNNEQFF. DNA for the CDR3: TGTGCCAGCAGCTTAGCGCGGACAAGCTATAACAATGAGCAGTTCTTC. This chain links TRBV7-2 with TRBJ2-1; possible D gene TRBD1, 5 bases. The CDR3 has 16 amino acids. The germline V and J ends were trimmed by 0 bases and 5 bases, with 14 bases remaining between them. Germline CDR1 SGHTA, CDR2 FQGNSA.

This sequence joins TRBV12-5 and TRBJ2-2, with D hard to call. Germline CDR1 LGHNT, CDR2 FRNRAP. This CDR3 region has 14 residues. V lost 2 bases, J lost 4 bases, and 8 bases lay in between. The DNA of the CDR3 is TGTGCTAGTGGTTTGACAGTACTCACCGGGGAGCTGTTTTTT. This sequence encodes CASGLTVLTGELFF.

The genes are TRBV7-9 and TRBJ2-5; 8 positions agree with TRBD2. The length of the CDR3 is 17 residues. With 1 base clipped from V and 2 bases from J, the junction kept 9 bases outside the gene matches. Germline V CDR1 and CDR2: SEHNR, FQNEAQ (reference sequence). The CDR3 region is CASSLDSREALQETQYF. DNA for the CDR3: TGTGCCAGCAGCTTAGATTCGCGGGAGGCCCTACAAGAGACCCAGTACTTC.

This chain links TRBV5-1 with TRBJ2-1; TRBD2 aligns across 13 bases. Trimming removed 3 bases from V and 7 bases from J; junction bases left unmatched: 4. Germline lookup yields CDR1 SGHRS and CDR2 YFSETQ. There are 15 residues in the CDR3. The DNA for the CDR3 is TGCGCCAGCAGCTCCGGACTAGCGGGAGTGAATGAGCAGTTCTTC. Translating it yields CASSSGLAGVNEQFF.